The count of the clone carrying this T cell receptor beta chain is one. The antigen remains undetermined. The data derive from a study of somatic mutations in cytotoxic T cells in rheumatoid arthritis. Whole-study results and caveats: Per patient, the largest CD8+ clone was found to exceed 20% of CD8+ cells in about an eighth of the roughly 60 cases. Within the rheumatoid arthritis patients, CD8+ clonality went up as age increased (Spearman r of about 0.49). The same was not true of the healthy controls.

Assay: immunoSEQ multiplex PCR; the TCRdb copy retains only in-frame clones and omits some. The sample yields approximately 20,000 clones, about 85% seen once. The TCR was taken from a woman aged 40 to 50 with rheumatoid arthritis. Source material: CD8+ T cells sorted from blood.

CDR3 residues: CASSIGGPWETQYF. The CDR3 DNA is TGTGCCAGTAGTATAGGAGGGCCTTGGGAGACCCAGTACTTC. The genes are TRBV19 and TRBJ2-5; TRBD2 is a possible D gene (5 bases). Germline V CDR1 and CDR2: LNHDA, SQIVND (reference sequence). CDR3 length: 14 amino acids. With 1 base removed from V and 5 bases from J, the gap between germline ends came to 11 bases.